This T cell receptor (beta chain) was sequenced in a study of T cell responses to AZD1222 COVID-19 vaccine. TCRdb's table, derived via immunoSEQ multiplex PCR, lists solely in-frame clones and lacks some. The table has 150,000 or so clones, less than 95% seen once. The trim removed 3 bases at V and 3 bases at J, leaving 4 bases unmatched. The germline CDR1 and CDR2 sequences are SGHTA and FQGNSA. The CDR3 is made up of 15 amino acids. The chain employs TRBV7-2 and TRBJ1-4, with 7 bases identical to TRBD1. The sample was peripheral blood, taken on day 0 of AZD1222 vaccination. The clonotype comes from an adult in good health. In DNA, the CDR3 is TGTGCCAGCAGCTTCCAGGGGGGGGCTAATGAAAAACTGTTTTTT. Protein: CASSFQGGANEKLFF.